One sample yielded the 32 T cell receptor beta chains listed below, sequenced in a study of identical twins. TCRdb fed the 5' RACE reads into MiXCR, producing one record per CDR3 protein. The top ten clones hold roughly 2% of a sample with 250,000 to 350,000 distinct CDR3 sequences, roughly 8.6% of them seen once. This same sample was also part of a study on yellow fever vaccine responses in identical twins.

Sequencing input: memory (CD45RO+) T cells sorted from blood. Every receptor here comes from a woman aged 18-30 years in good health.

V is TRBV20-1 and J is TRBJ2-3; no clear D. This CDR3 is built from 13 residues. Per the germline V gene, CDR1 is DFQATT and CDR2 is SNEGSKA (reference sequence). Trimming stripped 5 bases from V and 4 bases from J, with 13 bases between. The CDR3 reads CSAVVVWADTQYF. CDR3 sequence (DNA): TGCAGTGCTGTAGTGGTTTGGGCAGATACGCAGTATTTT.

The J gene is TRBJ2-7, the V gene TRBV18, with 10 positions matching TRBD1. CDR1 is KGHSH, CDR2 LQKENI, per germline. Trimming removed 4 bases from V and 6 bases from J; junction bases left unmatched: 9. The CDR3 covers 15 residues. CDR3 DNA: TGTGCCAGCTCACTTGTGGGGGACAGGGGCCTCGAGCAGTACGTC. Translated, it gives CASSLVGDRGLEQYV.

This clonotype has only a few counts. The V gene is TRBV14, the J gene TRBJ2-1, with 8 positions matching TRBD2. The CDR3 is 13 amino acids. With 4 bases clipped from V and 6 bases from J, the junction kept 2 bases outside the gene matches. Germline V gene sequence: CDR1 SGHDN, CDR2 FVKESK. CDR3 region: CASSPTSGNEQFF. CDR3 nucleotide sequence: TGTGCCAGCAGCCCCACTAGCGGCAATGAGCAGTTCTTC.

This clonotype was seen only a few times. V gene TRBV27 combines with J gene TRBJ2-5; 10 nucleotides line up with TRBD2. J lost 3 bases, V lost 6 bases, and 7 bases had no gene match. The CDR3 length is 15 residues. CDR1 and CDR2 from the germline V gene are MNHEY and SMNVEV (reference sequence). The CDR3 region is CASSSPSGRKETQYF. The DNA for the CDR3 is TGTGCCAGCAGCTCCCCTAGCGGGAGAAAAGAGACCCAGTACTTC.

Only a few counts were recorded for this clonotype. This chain uses TRBV3-1 with TRBJ1-2; D ambiguous. Germline CDR1 and CDR2: LGHDT and YNNKEL (reference sequence). This CDR3 region has 13 residues. Trimming took 2 bases from V and 0 from J, leaving 4 bases between them. CDR3 DNA: TGTGCCAGCAGCCAACAGGCTAACTATGGCTACACCTTC. It specifies CASSQQANYGYTF.

There are many counts of this clonotype. V is TRBV5-6 and J is TRBJ2-1, with 7 nucleotides matching TRBD1. Germline V CDR1 and CDR2: SGHDT, YYEEEE. The CDR3 spans 12 residues. The V gene end was trimmed by 4 bases and the J gene end by 8 bases; junction bases not matched to a gene: 3. CDR3 bases: TGTGCCAGCAGCCTAGACAGGGATGAGCAGTTCTTC. Its translation is CASSLDRDEQFF.

The chain combines TRBV5-1 with TRBJ1-3; D is possibly TRBD1 (6 bases). Germline lookup yields CDR1 SGHRS and CDR2 YFSETQ. CDR3 size: 17 residues. Trimming removed 0 bases at V and 0 bases at J, with 13 bases between. CDR3 protein: CASSLEAGAISGNTIYF. DNA of the CDR3: TGCGCCAGCAGCTTGGAGGCAGGGGCCATCTCTGGAAACACCATATATTTT.

The chain combines TRBV6-1 with TRBJ2-7; perhaps TRBD2 as D (5 bases). V lost 6 bases, J lost 1 base, and 13 bases lay in between. The CDR3 loop spans 14 amino acids. Germline CDR1 is MNHNS and CDR2 is SASEGT. CDR3 in DNA: TGTGCCAGCAGGGTCGAGGGCAGTTCCTACGAGCAGTACTTC. Its protein is CASRVEGSSYEQYF.

The rearrangement uses TRBV3-1 and TRBJ1-6; TRBD1 matches 7 bases. CDR1 LGHDT and CDR2 YNNKEL come from the germline V gene (reference sequence). CDR3 length: 14 amino acids. The ends lost 5 bases at V and 9 bases at J; junction bases unmatched: 7. CDR3 region: CASSLNRGGSPLHF. CDR3 in DNA: TGTGCCAGCAGCTTGAACAGGGGCGGTTCACCCCTCCACTTT. Combining the CDR3 with reference TRBV3-1 and TRBJ1-6 gives the whole variable domain DTAVSQTPKYLVTQMGNDKSIKCEQNLGHDTMYWYKQDSKKFLKIMFSYNNKELIINETVPNRFSPKSPDKAHLNLHINSLELGDSAVYFCASSLNRGGSPLHFGNGTRLTVT.

This clonotype appeared a few times. The gene calls are TRBV28 and TRBJ2-5, with TRBD2 matching 10 bases. V gave up 11 bases and J gave up 5 bases; unmatched junction bases: 14. The CDR3 totals 15 residues. CDR1 is MDHEN and CDR2 is SYDVKM in the germline V gene. CDR3 DNA: TGTGCCTCAACATGGACTAGCGGAGGCGGGGAGACCCAGTACTTC. It encodes CASTWTSGGGETQYF.

The chain couples TRBV6-1 to TRBJ2-7; D is possibly TRBD1 or TRBD2 (5 bases each). Looked up from germline, CDR1 is MNHNS and CDR2 is SASEGT. V gave up 1 base and J gave up 7 bases, with 14 bases separating them. The CDR3 length is 14 residues. The CDR3 region has the DNA TGTGCCAGCAGTGAAGGTTATTGGGGCGGGGAGCAGTACGTC. This sequence encodes CASSEGYWGGEQYV.

This clonotype showed up just a few times. The rearrangement joins TRBV7-9 to TRBJ2-7; 7 positions agree with TRBD2. CDR1 is SEHNR and CDR2 is FQNEAQ in the germline V gene (reference sequence). This CDR3 is built from 13 residues. J lost 2 bases, V lost 4 bases, and 2 bases had no gene match. The CDR3 nucleotides read TGTGCCAGCAGCTGGGGGACTACCTACGAGCAGTACGTC. Protein: CASSWGTTYEQYV.

The chain recombines TRBV13 with TRBJ2-1; 7 nucleotides line up with TRBD1. V lost 2 bases, J lost 7 bases, and 11 bases stayed unmatched. Germline CDR1 reads PRHDT; CDR2 reads FYEKMQ (reference sequence). This CDR3 is 16 amino acids long. The CDR3 region has the DNA TGTGCCAGCAGCTTACAGAGGGGGCGAGATGTAAATGAGCAGTTCTTC. Translation: CASSLQRGRDVNEQFF.

This clonotype was counted between two and nine times. The rearrangement uses TRBV27 and TRBJ1-5, with a tentative D call TRBD1 (5 bases). The germline CDR1 and CDR2 sequences are MNHEY and SMNVEV (reference sequence). This CDR3 is 14 amino acids long. The ends were cut back, 3 bases at V and 7 bases at J, with 13 bases in the middle. In DNA, the CDR3 is TGTGCCAGCAGTTTGCAGGGTCGGTTGCAGCCCCAGCATTTT. Translating gives CASSLQGRLQPQHF.

In this sample, this clonotype turned up many times. The rearrangement uses TRBV5-1 and TRBJ2-2, with TRBD2 matching over 7 bases. Germline V CDR1 and CDR2: SGHRS, YFSETQ. Germline trimming cut 1 base from V and 1 base from J; bases unmatched to any gene: 4. This CDR3 has 16 amino acids. The CDR3 nucleotides are TGCGCCAGCAGCTTGTTCGCTAGCGGGAACACCGGGGAGCTGTTTTTT. Its translation is CASSLFASGNTGELFF. Full variable domain (remainder filled in from reference TRBV5-1 and TRBJ2-2): KAGVTQTPRYLIKTRGQQVTLSCSPISGHRSVSWYQQTPGQGLQFLFEYFSETQRNKGNFPGRFSGRQFSNSRSEMNVSTLELGDSALYLCASSLFASGNTGELFFGEGSRLTVL.

The sample holds a few counts of this clonotype. This chain joins TRBV12-3 or TRBV12-4 and TRBJ1-2; D may be TRBD1 (5 bases). This CDR3 contains 14 residues. Trimming took 4 bases from V and 7 from J, leaving 16 bases between them. CDR3: CASSYRQWRGGYTF. The CDR3 DNA follows: TGTGCCAGCAGTTACCGTCAGTGGAGGGGTGGCTACACCTTC.

A word on this clonotype: This may come from a read error, since a much larger clone is one base off. The chain is built from TRBV14 and TRBJ1-1; no firm D call. V shed 4 bases and J shed 4 bases, with 16 bases lying between them. CDR1 SGHDN and CDR2 FVKESK come from the germline V gene. There are 15 residues in the CDR3. The CDR3 DNA follows: TGTGCCAGCAGCCGAGAACAGCTTCCGAGCACTGAAGCTTTCTTT. This sequence encodes CASSREQLPSTEAFF. The full variable domain, in which reference TRBV14 and TRBJ1-1 provide the parts outside the CDR3, is EAGVTQFPSHSVIEKGQTVTLRCDPISGHDNLYWYRRVMGKEIKFLLHFVKESKQDESGMPNNRFLAERTGGTYSTLKVQPAELEDSGVYFCASSREQLPSTEAFFGQGTRLTVV.

This chain links TRBV7-8 with TRBJ2-2; 15 bases agree with TRBD2. V lost 8 bases to trimming and J lost 7 bases; unmatched junction nucleotides: 11. Germline V gives CDR1 SGHVS, CDR2 FQNEAQ. The CDR3 covers 17 residues. CDR3 protein: CASGPGTSGRTIGELFF. The CDR3 region has the DNA TGTGCCAGCGGCCCTGGGACTAGCGGGAGGACGATCGGGGAGCTGTTTTTT.

This clonotype was detected a few times. The chain employs TRBV3-1 and TRBJ2-5, with D possibly TRBD2 on 7 matching bases. V dropped 4 bases and J dropped 5 bases, with 17 bases sitting between them. The CDR3 runs to 15 residues. Germline-derived CDR1 and CDR2 are LGHDT and YNNKEL (reference sequence). CDR3 DNA: TGTGCCAGCAGCCGTGTAGGGGGGGGTTGGGAGACCCAGTACTTC. Its translation: CASSRVGGGWETQYF.

This clonotype showed up many times. The chain employs TRBV12-3 or TRBV12-4 and TRBJ2-3; D perhaps matches TRBD2 (6 bases). This CDR3 comprises 15 residues. V shed 3 bases and J shed 2 bases, with 12 bases lying between them. CDR3 in DNA: TGTGCCAGCAGTTTTTCTAGCGCTATCACAGATACGCAGTATTTT. As protein: CASSFSSAITDTQYF.

The DNA of the CDR3 is TGTGCCACCAGCAGAGTAAGGGACAGTGCAGAAAAACTGTTTTTT. Translating it yields CATSRVRDSAEKLFF. The J gene is TRBJ1-4, the V gene TRBV15; 7 bases are shared with TRBD1. With 1 base clipped from V and 8 bases from J, the junction kept 7 bases outside the gene matches. From germline, CDR1 is LNHNV and CDR2 YYDKDF (reference sequence). This CDR3 has 15 amino acids.

The sample holds many counts of this clonotype. The chain carries TRBV10-3 and TRBJ2-1; tentatively, D is TRBD1 (6 bases). This CDR3 region has 17 residues. V was cut by 8 bases and J by 0 bases, with 20 bases left in between. The germline V gene encodes CDR1 ENHRY and CDR2 SYGVKD. CDR3 region: CAISQLGGGPSYNEQFF. CDR3 DNA: TGTGCCATCTCCCAACTTGGTGGGGGCCCCTCCTACAATGAGCAGTTCTTC.

CDR3 protein: CASSYGHGTGFMNTEAFF. DNA of the CDR3: TGTGCCAGCAGTTACGGCCACGGGACAGGGTTCATGAACACTGAAGCTTTCTTT. The V and J genes are TRBV6-5 and TRBJ1-1, with 9 bases identical to TRBD1. Trimming removed 2 bases from V and 0 bases from J; junction bases left unmatched: 10. The CDR3 totals 18 residues. Germline V gene lookup returns CDR1 MNHEY and CDR2 SVGAGI.

There are many counts of this clonotype. The chain couples TRBV12-3 or TRBV12-4 to TRBJ2-7; 9 nucleotides align to TRBD1. The CDR3 spans 13 residues. V lost 6 bases and J lost 5; bases outside the gene matches: 5. CDR3 DNA sequence: TGTGCCAGCAGGGGGGACAGGGTCAACGAGCAGTACTTC. It codes for CASRGDRVNEQYF.

Ten or more counts support this clonotype. The rearrangement links TRBV9 to TRBJ2-2; the D gene is possibly TRBD1 (6 bases). This CDR3 spans 15 amino acids. Germline assignment: CDR1 SGDLS and CDR2 YYNGEE. Trimming took 3 bases from V and 4 from J, leaving 13 bases between them. CDR3 in DNA: TGTGCCAGCAGCGGGTACACAGGGAGCACCGGGGAGCTGTTTTTT. Amino acid sequence: CASSGYTGSTGELFF.

The J gene is TRBJ2-7, the V gene TRBV7-9, with D maybe TRBD2 (6 bases). This CDR3 spans 15 amino acids. The germline V gene encodes CDR1 SEHNR and CDR2 FQNEAQ (reference sequence). The ends were cut back, 0 bases at V and 2 bases at J, with 11 bases in the middle. CDR3 DNA sequence: TGTGCCAGCAGCTTAGCAGGGACTGTTACCTACGAGCAGTACTTC. Its translation: CASSLAGTVTYEQYF.

This clonotype was observed a handful of times. The chain couples TRBV20-1 to TRBJ1-2, with 12 bases matching TRBD1. The V gene's germline CDR1 is DFQATT and CDR2 SNEGSKA (reference sequence). Unmatched junction bases numbered 7, after V lost 3 bases and J lost 5 bases. This CDR3 is 15 amino acids long. CDR3 sequence reads: CSASGGQGAGYGYTF. The CDR3 DNA reads TGCAGTGCTAGTGGGGGACAGGGGGCCGGGTATGGCTACACCTTC.

Only a few counts were recorded for this clonotype. This chain joins TRBV27 and TRBJ2-7; D call uncertain. V gave up 1 base and J gave up 0 bases, with 10 bases separating them. The germline V gene has CDR1 MNHEY and CDR2 SMNVEV (reference sequence). CDR3 length: 15 residues. The CDR3 DNA reads as TGTGCCAGCAGTTTATTAGGCAGGAGCTCCTACGAGCAGTACTTC. Amino acids: CASSLLGRSSYEQYF.

The genes are TRBV19 and TRBJ2-1, with a possible D match to TRBD2 (5 bases). The CDR3 covers 16 residues. V was trimmed by 0 bases and J by 10 bases, leaving 19 bases between them. The germline V gene has CDR1 LNHDA and CDR2 SQIVND (reference sequence). The CDR3 bases are TGTGCCAGTAGTATAGATCGGGATGCGGAGTTGCAGGAGCAGTTCTTC. The encoded protein is CASSIDRDAELQEQFF.

This chain connects TRBV18 to TRBJ2-1, with 9 bases identical to TRBD1. The CDR3 contains 14 residues. The germline gives CDR1 KGHSH, CDR2 LQKENI. J gave up 7 bases and V 3 bases, and 4 bases lay outside the gene matches. The CDR3 sequence: CASSPGTGRNEQFF. In DNA form, the CDR3 reads TGTGCCAGCTCACCCGGGACAGGGCGGAATGAGCAGTTCTTC.

The chain carries TRBV25-1 and TRBJ2-5; 10 bases align to TRBD1. The trim removed 5 bases at V and 7 bases at J, leaving 10 bases unmatched. CDR1 and CDR2 from the germline V gene are MGHDK and SYGVNS. This CDR3 is built from 15 residues. CDR3 loop: CASSTRQGASGTQYF. CDR3 in DNA: TGTGCCAGCAGTACAAGACAGGGGGCAAGCGGGACCCAGTACTTC. Variable domain in full (rest from reference TRBV25-1 and TRBJ2-5): EADIYQTPRYLVIGTGKKITLECSQTMGHDKMYWYQQDPGMELHLIHYSYGVNSTEKGDLSSESTVSRIRTEHFPLTLESARPSHTSQYLCASSTRQGASGTQYFGPGTRLLVL.

This chain connects TRBV4-1 to TRBJ2-2; D remains unclear. The V gene lost 3 bases and the J gene lost 4 bases, with 6 bases spanning the gap. The V gene's germline CDR1 is MGHRA and CDR2 YSYEKL. This CDR3 is 13 amino acids long. Here the CDR3 DNA reads TGCGCCAGCAGCCAGGCGCTCACCGGGGAGCTGTTTTTT. Its protein is CASSQALTGELFF.